A selection of T cell receptor beta chains follows, all from one sample in a study of CD8 T cells in ankylosing spondylitis. TCRdb used MiXCR to reprocess the 5' RACE reads, holding one entry per CDR3 protein. This table has around 130,000 distinct CDR3 sequences, roughly 7.3% appearing once. Sequencing was done on a sample of blood, either unsorted or a sorted T cell fraction (not recorded which). These receptors all stem from a male donor with ankylosing spondylitis or in good health (not recorded which). Both conserved end residues are part of each CDR3. Fields, in order: V gene, J gene, D gene, clone size, CDR3 DNA, CDR3 protein. D genes are given only for firm matches. Not every row has a clone size; where given, it reads once, few, many or a size class.

TRBV29-1	TRBJ2-7	.	many	TGCAGCGTTGTCTCGGGTTACGAGCAGTACTTC	CSVVSGYEQYF
TRBV5-1	TRBJ1-1	TRBD1	many	TGCGCCAGCAGCTCCCAGGACAGGGCTTTCTTT	CASSSQDRAFF
TRBV7-3	TRBJ1-6	TRBD1	many	TGTGCCAGCAGCATCTCGGGGACAGGGGGCGCAGATTCACCCCTCCACTTT	CASSISGTGGADSPLHF
TRBV5-1	TRBJ2-1	TRBD2	many	TGCGCCAGCAGCTCGGAGGCTAGCGGTAGCTCCTACAATGAGCAGTTCTTC	CASSSEASGSSYNEQFF
TRBV6-1	TRBJ2-5	.	many	TGTGCCAGCAACAGCCGCGCAGGGGAAGAGACCCAGTACTTC	CASNSRAGEETQYF
TRBV3-1	TRBJ2-7	.	many	TGTGCCAGCAGCCAAGATAGCCGGTCCTCCGAGCAGTACTTC	CASSQDSRSSEQYF
TRBV4-1	TRBJ2-1	.	many	TGCGCCAGCAGCCAAGCGAGCTTCGGGGGCTATGAGCAGTTCTTC	CASSQASFGGYEQFF
TRBV5-6	TRBJ2-2	TRBD1	many	TGTGCCAGCAGCTTGGGTCCCAGGGGGAGATTAACCGGGGAGCTGTTTTTT	CASSLGPRGRLTGELFF
TRBV5-1	TRBJ2-2	.	many	TGCGCCAGCAGCCCCCGAGGATTGGGGAACACCGGGGAGCTGTTTTTT	CASSPRGLGNTGELFF
TRBV5-1	TRBJ2-2	TRBD2	few	TGCGCCAGCAGAGAGATGAGCGGGGGAAACACCGGGGAGCTGTTTTTT	CASREMSGGNTGELFF
TRBV5-1	TRBJ2-5	.	many	TGCGCCAGCAGCTCCCGAAGGGCAGGGGAGACCCAGTACTTC	CASSSRRAGETQYF
TRBV5-1	TRBJ2-4	.	many	TGCGCCAGCAGCTTGGGGAGTAGTGGGGTCAAAAACATTCAGTACTTC	CASSLGSSGVKNIQYF
TRBV11-2	TRBJ2-7	.	many	TGTGCCAGCAGCTTGGACCGGGATCTATACGAGCAGTACTTC	CASSLDRDLYEQYF
TRBV12-3/TRBV12-4	TRBJ1-1	.	many	TGTGCCAGCCACCGGGAGGAGGGCACTGAAGCTTTCTTT	CASHREEGTEAFF
TRBV20-1	TRBJ2-5	.	many	TGCAGTGCTGTACACAGGGTGCAAGAGACCCAGTACTTC	CSAVHRVQETQYF
TRBV5-5	TRBJ2-2	TRBD1	many	TGTGCCAGCAGCCTCGGCATAAGGGGGCCCGGGGAGCTGTTTTTT	CASSLGIRGPGELFF
TRBV11-3	TRBJ2-1	.	few	TGTGCCAGCAGCCCCCCGGGTAGGAACAATGAGCAGTTCTTC	CASSPPGRNNEQFF
TRBV5-6	TRBJ1-2	.	many	TGTGCCAGCAGCTTGGAAGGCAGCGCTAACTATGGCTACACCTTC	CASSLEGSANYGYTF
TRBV2	TRBJ1-1	.	many	TGTGCCAGTGTTCTGTTCACTGAAGCTTTCTTT	CASVLFTEAFF
TRBV5-1	TRBJ2-7	.	many	TGCGCCAGCAGCTCGCTACGGGGTGGGCTGTCCGAGCAGTACTTC	CASSSLRGGLSEQYF
TRBV7-9	TRBJ1-6	TRBD1	many	TGTGCCAGCAGCTCAACAGCGGGACAGGGGTATTCACCCCTCCACTTT	CASSSTAGQGYSPLHF
TRBV20-1	TRBJ2-2	.	.	TGCAGTGCTCCACCGGGGCACGGGGAGCTGTTTTTT	CSAPPGHGELFF
TRBV28	TRBJ1-5	.	many	TGTGCCAGCAGTCCCCCACCGGCAGTTAGGACCAGTCAGCCCCAGCATTTT	CASSPPPAVRTSQPQHF
TRBV20-1	TRBJ2-1	TRBD2	many	TGCAGTGCTAGGGGGAGGGCGGATGAGCAGTTCTTC	CSARGRADEQFF
TRBV29-1	TRBJ1-1	TRBD1	many	TGCAGCGTTGTGGGACAGCTAATGAACACTGAAGCTTTCTTT	CSVVGQLMNTEAFF
TRBV20-1	TRBJ1-5	TRBD1	many	TGCAGTGCTAGAGGGGGACAGTGGAATCAGCCCCAGCATTTT	CSARGGQWNQPQHF
TRBV6-1	TRBJ2-5	.	many	TGTGCCAGCAGCCCCGGGCAGGGGCAATTGGAGACCCAGTACTTC	CASSPGQGQLETQYF
TRBV9	TRBJ1-1	.	many	TGTGCCAGCAGCGCGGACTGGGCGAACACTGAAGCTTTCTTT	CASSADWANTEAFF
TRBV7-9	TRBJ1-2	.	many	TGTGCCAGCAGCTTTGTGGACAAGGGAACCTGGGGCTACACCTTC	CASSFVDKGTWGYTF
TRBV20-1	TRBJ2-1	.	.	TGCAGTGCTCCAGGCTCGAGCGGACGAACCTACAATGAGCAGTTCTTC	CSAPGSSGRTYNEQFF
TRBV10-1	TRBJ1-5	.	many	TGCGCCAGCAGTGTGGATTATAGCAATCAGCCCCAGCATTTT	CASSVDYSNQPQHF
TRBV2	TRBJ2-1	TRBD2	many	TGTGCCAGCAAGTCCCGCGGGGGTGTCTATGAGCAGTTCTTC	CASKSRGGVYEQFF
TRBV29-1	TRBJ2-7	.	many	TGCAGCGTTGGTGAGTTCAGGGGCTACGAGCAGTACTTC	CSVGEFRGYEQYF
TRBV7-9	TRBJ1-1	.	many	TGTGCCAGCAGCGTTGTCTACGGCACTGAAGCTTTCTTT	CASSVVYGTEAFF
TRBV28	TRBJ1-6	TRBD1	many	TGTGCCAGCAGTCTGACCGGGACAGCTCCCCTCCACTTT	CASSLTGTAPLHF
TRBV5-1	TRBJ2-7	.	many	TGCGCCAGCAGCTTGGCCCTTTTTTCCTACGAGCAGTACTTC	CASSLALFSYEQYF
TRBV24-1	TRBJ2-7	.	many	TGTGCCACCAGCGACAGAGGCTCCTACGAGCAGTACTTC	CATSDRGSYEQYF
TRBV5-1	TRBJ2-5	TRBD1	many	TGCGCCAGCAGCTTCCGTGGACAGGATGACTCTTGGATGGAGACCCAGTACTTC	CASSFRGQDDSWMETQYF
TRBV9	TRBJ2-7	TRBD1	many	TGTGCCAGCAGCCCGGGACAGGATGTCTCCGAGCAGTACTTC	CASSPGQDVSEQYF
TRBV27	TRBJ2-5	.	many	TGTGCCAGCAGTTTTCGCCCCCGGGACCAAGAGACCCAGTACTTC	CASSFRPRDQETQYF
TRBV28	TRBJ2-3	TRBD2	many	TGTGCCAGCAGTCTGGGACTAGCGGGAGGGATGGATACGCAGTATTTT	CASSLGLAGGMDTQYF
TRBV7-9	TRBJ1-1	.	many	TGTGCCAGCAGCTCCGGACGGATGAAAAACACTGAAGCTTTCTTT	CASSSGRMKNTEAFF
TRBV20-1	TRBJ2-5	TRBD2	many	TGCAGTGCAAAATTGGGACTAGTAAAGACCCAGTACTTC	CSAKLGLVKTQYF
TRBV12-3/TRBV12-4	TRBJ2-1	TRBD1	many	TGTGCCAGCAGACCAGAAACGACAGGGTCCAATGAGCAGTTCTTC	CASRPETTGSNEQFF
TRBV20-1	TRBJ2-7	.	many	TGCAGTGTTAATTCGGACGTAGGCGAGCAGTACTTC	CSVNSDVGEQYF